These T cell receptor beta chains were read from a single sample in a study of CD8 T cells in ankylosing spondylitis. TCRdb passed the 5' RACE reads through MiXCR, listing each CDR3 protein once. The sample holds about 240,000 distinct CDR3 sequences, around 9.2% seen once. Material for sequencing was blood, either unsorted or a sorted T cell fraction (not recorded which). The receptors shown here come from a male donor with ankylosing spondylitis or in good health (not recorded which). CDR3s leave out the opening cysteine and the closing phenylalanine or tryptophan.

len: 8; j_gene: TRBJ2-7; v_gene: TRBV4-3; CDR3aa: ASSQNEQY
len: 9; j_gene: TRBJ2-1; v_gene: TRBV3-1; CDR3aa: ASSHESEQF
len: 13; j_gene: TRBJ2-7; v_gene: TRBV7-9; CDR3aa: ASSPRGGDSYEQY
len: 15; j_gene: TRBJ1-2; v_gene: TRBV28; CDR3aa: ASSSPYGTALNYGYT
len: 13; j_gene: TRBJ2-4; v_gene: TRBV20-1; CDR3aa: SARDGGEAKNIQY
len: 13; j_gene: TRBJ2-3; v_gene: TRBV11-2; CDR3aa: ASSPYDSHTDTQY
len: 11; j_gene: TRBJ1-1; v_gene: TRBV7-9; CDR3aa: ASSSQTNTEAF
len: 13; j_gene: TRBJ2-1; v_gene: TRBV4-2; CDR3aa: ASSQDRGPENEQF
len: 10; j_gene: TRBJ2-3; v_gene: TRBV12-3/TRBV12-4; CDR3aa: ASSPGQDTQY
len: 14; j_gene: TRBJ2-7; v_gene: TRBV6-5; CDR3aa: ASSYSYNRATYEQY
len: 13; j_gene: TRBJ1-1; v_gene: TRBV5-1; CDR3aa: ASSSGRAEHTEAF
len: 14; j_gene: TRBJ2-2; v_gene: TRBV9; CDR3aa: ATSRPPVGNTGELF
len: 9; j_gene: TRBJ1-4; v_gene: TRBV20-1; CDR3aa: SARGSEKLF
len: 10; j_gene: TRBJ1-1; v_gene: TRBV5-1; CDR3aa: ASSFTGTEAF
len: 13; j_gene: TRBJ2-1; v_gene: TRBV25-1; CDR3aa: ASSPGHTGYNEQF
len: 12; j_gene: TRBJ1-2; v_gene: TRBV5-1; CDR3aa: ASSPSGTGRGYT
len: 13; j_gene: TRBJ2-2; v_gene: TRBV12-3/TRBV12-4; CDR3aa: ASSFEQGNTGELF
len: 11; j_gene: TRBJ2-7; v_gene: TRBV12-3/TRBV12-4; CDR3aa: ASTQDRDTEQY
len: 11; j_gene: TRBJ1-1; v_gene: TRBV2; CDR3aa: ASSDRGGTEAF
len: 14; j_gene: TRBJ2-1; v_gene: TRBV6-1; CDR3aa: ASSEMGLAGGDEQF
len: 12; j_gene: TRBJ2-7; v_gene: TRBV20-1; CDR3aa: SARGAGTYYEQY
len: 12; j_gene: TRBJ2-3; v_gene: TRBV29-1; CDR3aa: SVAPYLSPDTQY
len: 13; j_gene: TRBJ1-5; v_gene: TRBV10-3; CDR3aa: AISESTISNQPQH
len: 13; j_gene: TRBJ2-5; v_gene: TRBV6-1; CDR3aa: ASIPSGLSQETQY
len: 13; j_gene: TRBJ1-1; v_gene: TRBV6-1; CDR3aa: ASSRTGQMNTEAF
len: 15; j_gene: TRBJ2-3; v_gene: TRBV11-2; CDR3aa: ASSYSHPGGNADTQY
len: 11; j_gene: TRBJ2-7; v_gene: TRBV6-5; CDR3aa: ASSKLAGDEQY